The following is a T cell receptor beta chain sequence with its context. The antigen remains unidentified. Repertoires were generated with immunoSEQ multiplex PCR, while TCRdb's copy carries only in-frame clones and drops some. The top ten clones hold approximately 0.63% of a sample with 90,000 to 120,000 clones, around 93% of them seen once. Autoimmune disease history or systemic immunosuppression barred patients. This entry comes from a study of OX40 agonist ivuxolimab in advanced cancers. Findings and caveats of the study: CD8+ T cells were the subset that, on average, had more expanded clones than CD4+. Among expanded peripheral T cells, antigen specificity went undetermined.

The TCR sequence derives from an adult with an advanced solid tumor such as melanoma, head and neck, liver or kidney cancer. The source material was CD4+ or CD8+ T cells sorted from blood, sampled in a trial of the OX40 agonist ivuxolimab.

The CDR3 DNA follows: TGTGCCAGCAGGGGGACAGGGGACTACGAGCAGTACTTC. Amino acids: CASRGTGDYEQYF. V usage is TRBV6-5 and J usage is TRBJ2-7; 10 nucleotides match TRBD1. The trim removed 6 bases at V and 3 bases at J, leaving 2 bases unmatched. Germline CDR1 and CDR2: MNHEY and SVGAGI. This CDR3 is built from 13 residues.